A selection of T cell receptor beta chains follows, all from one sample in a study of blood T cell repertoires in COVID-19. Method: immunoSEQ multiplex PCR; TCRdb's copy keeps in-frame clones and lacks some. The table has about 160,000 clones, 88% seen once. The specimen sequenced was PBMCs or T cells enriched from blood (not recorded which). The receptor set was obtained from a woman aged 45 to 65 who had recovered from COVID-19. Each CDR3 is given with its conserved first and last residue. The order of the fields is D gene, V gene, clone size, J gene, CDR3 DNA, CDR3 protein. The D gene is left open where the match is weak. Rows give clone size only sometimes, using once, few, many, or a class for an expanded clone.

>TRBD2|TRBV5-1|.|TRBJ2-5
TGCGCCAGCAGCTTAACTCCGACTAGCGGGGGATCAGAGACCCAGTACTTC
CASSLTPTSGGSETQYF
>.|TRBV19|.|TRBJ1-6
TGTGCCAGTAGTATAAGCAGGGGCACCCTCAATTCACCCCTCCACTTT
CASSISRGTLNSPLHF
>.|TRBV10-3|.|TRBJ1-2
TGTGCCATCTCCTGGGAGGAGGACCATGGCTACACCTTC
CAISWEEDHGYTF
>TRBD1|TRBV11-3|.|TRBJ2-7
TGTGCCAGCAGCTTAGCAGGGGGCCACGAGCAGTACTTC
CASSLAGGHEQYF
>.|TRBV7-8|.|TRBJ1-4
TGTGCCAGCAGCAGAGTTGGGGCAGGGTCGGCTAATGAAAAACTGTTTTTT
CASSRVGAGSANEKLFF
>TRBD1|TRBV6-2/TRBV6-3|.|TRBJ1-6
TGTGCCAGCAACCCAGGGGGTGGCGGTTCACCCCTCCACTTT
CASNPGGGGSPLHF
>TRBD2|TRBV6-2/TRBV6-3|.|TRBJ2-4
TGTGCCAGCAGTTACTCGCTTCTAGCGGGTTGGGAAGCCAAAAACATTCAGTACTTC
CASSYSLLAGWEAKNIQYF
>.|TRBV5-1|.|TRBJ2-6
TGCGCCAGCAGCTTCGGACAGCGACTCTCTGGGGCCAACGTCCTGACTTTC
CASSFGQRLSGANVLTF
>.|TRBV7-2|once|TRBJ2-6
TGTGCCAGCAGCTACGTGCGGACAGATGGGGCCAACGTCCTGACTTTC
CASSYVRTDGANVLTF
>TRBD1|TRBV12-3/TRBV12-4|.|TRBJ1-1
TGTGCCAGCAGTTCTACCAGGGGGACTGAAGCTTTCTTT
CASSSTRGTEAFF
>TRBD2|TRBV7-8|.|TRBJ2-2
TGTGCCAGCAGCCTGGGACTAGCGGGGGGGTCGAACACCGGGGAGCTGTTTTTT
CASSLGLAGGSNTGELFF
>.|TRBV9|once|TRBJ1-1
TGTGCCAGCAGCGTAAAGGGGGGGCAAGGTGAAGCTTTCTTT
CASSVKGGQGEAFF
>.|TRBV7-7|.|TRBJ2-5
TGTGCTAGCAGCTTTCAAGAGGGAACGGAGACCCAGTACTTC
CASSFQEGTETQYF
>.|TRBV18|.|TRBJ2-7
TGTGCCAGCTCCCCTGGGACATTCTCCTACGAGCAGTACTTC
CASSPGTFSYEQYF
>.|TRBV27|once|TRBJ2-7
TGTGCCAGCCGTGACAGAAGCTCCTACGAGCAGTACTTC
CASRDRSSYEQYF
>TRBD2|TRBV5-1|.|TRBJ2-3
TGCGCCAGCAGCCTAGGGACTAGCGGGGCAGATACGCAGTATTTT
CASSLGTSGADTQYF
>.|TRBV12-3/TRBV12-4|.|TRBJ2-5
TGTGCCAGCAGTTTGGGGCTAGCGGAGACCCAGTACTTC
CASSLGLAETQYF
>TRBD1|TRBV5-6|.|TRBJ1-2
TGTGCCAGCAGCTTTCCGGGACAGGGGGTCTATGGCTACACCTTC
CASSFPGQGVYGYTF
>.|TRBV5-3|.|TRBJ1-2
TGTGCCAGAGGAGGGAAAGACTGCAGCGGCTATGGCTACACCTTC
CARGGKDCSGYGYTF
>TRBD1|TRBV5-6|.|TRBJ1-2
TGTGCCAGCAGGACTGGGTACAGGACAGGGAGCGGTAACTATGGCTACACCTTC
CASRTGYRTGSGNYGYTF
>TRBD2|TRBV5-4|.|TRBJ2-3
TGTGCCAGCAGCTCACAGACTAGCGGGGGGTTAGATACGCAGTATTTT
CASSSQTSGGLDTQYF
>.|TRBV4-1|once|TRBJ2-1
TGCGCCAGCAGCCAAGACCCTGATGTTAGCGTTAATGAGCAGTTCTTC
CASSQDPDVSVNEQFF
>.|TRBV6-2/TRBV6-3|once|TRBJ1-5
TGTGCCAGCAGTGGGAGCGACAATCAGCCCCAGCATTTT
CASSGSDNQPQHF
>.|TRBV7-9|.|TRBJ2-1
TGTGCCAGCAGCCCGCGCGGACAGTATGAGCAGTTCTTC
CASSPRGQYEQFF
>.|TRBV27|.|TRBJ2-3
TGTGCCAGCAGTCCATTATCGGCAGGGTCAGCAGATACGCAGTATTTT
CASSPLSAGSADTQYF
>.|TRBV2|.|TRBJ2-5
TGTGCCAGCAGTCGACTTACAGGGCCTGGGGAGACCCAGTACTTC
CASSRLTGPGETQYF
>.|TRBV19|.|TRBJ1-2
TGTGCCAGTAGTATAGCGCCCAGGGGCTCTAACTATGGCTACACCTTC
CASSIAPRGSNYGYTF
>TRBD2|TRBV9|.|TRBJ2-3
TGTGCCAGCAGCCTTCTGGCGGGGGTCACAGATACGCAGTATTTT
CASSLLAGVTDTQYF
>TRBD2|TRBV5-4|.|TRBJ2-2
TGTGCCAGCAGCCCCTTAGCGGGGGGCCGGAACACCGGGGAGCTGTTTTTT
CASSPLAGGRNTGELFF
>.|TRBV4-3|.|TRBJ1-1
TGCGCCAGCAGCCGAGAGGGGCGCGCTGAAGCTTTCTTT
CASSREGRAEAFF
>TRBD2|TRBV2|.|TRBJ2-3
TGTGCCAGCAGTCCTGGACTAGCTGGAGATACGCAGTATTTT
CASSPGLAGDTQYF
>TRBD2|TRBV30|.|TRBJ2-6
TGTGCCTGGACTAGCGGGGGCCCCTCTGGGGCCAACGTCCTGACTTTC
CAWTSGGPSGANVLTF
>TRBD2|TRBV4-3|.|TRBJ2-2
TGCGCCAGCAGCCAAGATTTGAGCGGGGGGGCAAGGGAGCTGTTTTTT
CASSQDLSGGARELFF
>.|TRBV7-9|.|TRBJ2-3
TGTGCCAGCAGCTTACCGAGCACAGATACGCAGTATTTT
CASSLPSTDTQYF
>.|TRBV10-3|.|TRBJ2-4
TGTGCCACCAGGCAGGGGCCCAAAAACATTCAGTACTTC
CATRQGPKNIQYF
>.|TRBV30|.|TRBJ1-1
TGTGCCTGGAGTCCTGGAAGGGGCCTGAACACTGAAGCTTTCTTT
CAWSPGRGLNTEAFF
>.|TRBV11-2|.|TRBJ1-2
TGTGCCAGCAGCTCCTCAGCTAACTATGGCTACACCTTC
CASSSSANYGYTF
>.|TRBV5-1|few|TRBJ1-1
TGCGCCAGCAGCTTGAACAGCCATGAAGCTTTCTTT
CASSLNSHEAFF
>TRBD1|TRBV19|once|TRBJ2-2
TGTGCCAGTAAGGGATCGGGACAGGGGGAGGAGGAGCTGTTTTTT
CASKGSGQGEEELFF
>.|TRBV25-1|once|TRBJ1-1
TGTGCCAGCAGTGGCGGGACGGCCGTCTACACTGAAGCTTTCTTT
CASSGGTAVYTEAFF
>TRBD1|TRBV5-5|.|TRBJ1-1
TGTGCCAGCAGGGCTGACAGGGGGCCTGAAGCTTTCTTT
CASRADRGPEAFF
>.|TRBV5-6|.|TRBJ1-5
TGTGCCAGCAGCTTGGCGGCGGGGACCCAGCATTTT
CASSLAAGTQHF
>.|TRBV27|.|TRBJ1-2
TGTGCCAGCAGTGCCCGGAACAGGGTTCAGGGTGGCTACACCTTC
CASSARNRVQGGYTF
>TRBD1|TRBV18|.|TRBJ2-1
TGTGCCAGCTCAACCCAGACAGGGGGCGCGAATGAGCAGTTCTTC
CASSTQTGGANEQFF
>.|TRBV6-4|once|TRBJ2-1
TGTGCCAGCAGTGATTCGTTAAATCGCAATGAGCAGTTCTTC
CASSDSLNRNEQFF
>TRBD2|TRBV4-2|few|TRBJ2-7
TGTGCCAGCAGCCAATCCCTCCACCCCCGACTAGCTGAGAACTACGAGCAGTACTTC
CASSQSLHPRLAENYEQYF
>TRBD1|TRBV5-4|once|TRBJ1-1
TGTGCCAGCAGCGGACCGGGACAGTCGGCTGAAGCTTTCTTT
CASSGPGQSAEAFF
>.|TRBV5-4|.|TRBJ1-1
TGTGCCAGCAGTCCCCCGGGGAGGCCGGAGATGAACACTGAAGCTTTCTTT
CASSPPGRPEMNTEAFF
>TRBD1|TRBV10-3|.|TRBJ2-2
TGTGCCATCAGAACGGGACAGGGCGCCGGGGAGCTGTTTTTT
CAIRTGQGAGELFF
>TRBD2|TRBV11-1|.|TRBJ2-3
TGTGCCAGCAGCCCGACTAGCGGGGGGGCCGGAGATACGCAGTATTTT
CASSPTSGGAGDTQYF
>.|TRBV3-1/TRBV3-2|many|TRBJ1-5
TGTGCCAGCAGCCAAGGTCGACAGCTCAATCAGCCCCAGCATTTT
CASSQGRQLNQPQHF
>TRBD2|TRBV3-1/TRBV3-2|.|TRBJ2-5
TGTGCCAGCAGCCAAGCCGCGTTCAGCGGGGTTGAGACCCAGTACTTC
CASSQAAFSGVETQYF
>TRBD1|TRBV5-8|.|TRBJ1-2
TGTGCCAGCAGCTTACCGAGACAGGGAGGCAACTATGGCTACACCTTC
CASSLPRQGGNYGYTF
>.|TRBV7-3|.|TRBJ1-1
TGTGCCAGCAGCTCCCAGGGTAACACTGAAGCTTTCTTT
CASSSQGNTEAFF
>TRBD2|TRBV15|.|TRBJ2-5
TGTGCCACGGAGCGTAGCGGGGGGGCCGGAGAGACCCAGTACTTC
CATERSGGAGETQYF
>.|TRBV19|.|TRBJ2-5
TGTGCCAGTAGTATAGATCCCACAGGCTACCAAGAGACCCAGTACTTC
CASSIDPTGYQETQYF
>.|TRBV9|.|TRBJ1-1
TGTGCCAGCAGCGTAGTAGGAGACGGGAACACTGAAGCTTTCTTT
CASSVVGDGNTEAFF
>.|TRBV2|.|TRBJ2-7
TGTGCCAGCAGGCGGGGTTACGAGCAGTACTTC
CASRRGYEQYF
>.|TRBV18|.|TRBJ1-4
TGTGCCAGCTCACCAGACCGCGGATCTGGGGAAAAACTGTTTTTT
CASSPDRGSGEKLFF
>.|TRBV6-1|.|TRBJ1-2
TGTGCCAGCGGGACAATCGGCTACACCTTC
CASGTIGYTF